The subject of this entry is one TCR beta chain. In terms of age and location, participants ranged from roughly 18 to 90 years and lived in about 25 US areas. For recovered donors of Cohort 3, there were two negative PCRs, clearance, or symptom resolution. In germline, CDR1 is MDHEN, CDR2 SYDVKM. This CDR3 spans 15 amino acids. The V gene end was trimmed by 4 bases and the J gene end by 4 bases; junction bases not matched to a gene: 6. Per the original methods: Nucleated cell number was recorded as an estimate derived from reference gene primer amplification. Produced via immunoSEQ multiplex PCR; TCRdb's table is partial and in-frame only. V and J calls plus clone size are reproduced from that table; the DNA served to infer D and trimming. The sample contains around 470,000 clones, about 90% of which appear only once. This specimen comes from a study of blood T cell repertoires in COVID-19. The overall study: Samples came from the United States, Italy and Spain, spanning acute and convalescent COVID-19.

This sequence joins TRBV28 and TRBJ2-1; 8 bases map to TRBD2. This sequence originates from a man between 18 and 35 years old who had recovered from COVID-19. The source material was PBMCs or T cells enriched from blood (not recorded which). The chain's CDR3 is CASSSSSGSYNEQFF. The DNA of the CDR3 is TGTGCCAGCAGTTCCTCGAGCGGGAGTTACAATGAGCAGTTCTTC.